This passage covers 15 T cell receptor beta chains from one sample sequenced in a study of regulatory T cells in long-lasting Graves disease. Sequencing libraries for TCR beta were prepared with iRepertoire HTBI primers and Arm-PCR of CDR3 regions. MiXCR, applied by TCRdb to the multiplex PCR reads, yields one record per CDR3 protein. The repertoire includes 350,000 to 450,000 distinct CDR3 sequences, roughly 23% of them detected once, and roughly an eighth sits in the top ten. Time point given: persistent/refractory GD, antithyroid drugs over 5 years with positive TRAb. From PBMCs, RNA was extracted and then used to make the TCR library. This specimen consisted of peripheral blood mononuclear cells (PBMCs), obtained when the disease was refractory, from a patient treated with antithyroid drugs. The source is a female donor with Graves disease.

Comments on this clonotype: The CDR3 carries no conserved terminal phenylalanine or tryptophan, so it likely arises from a read error. V is TRBV13 and J is TRBJ1-1; a weak D match, TRBD1 (5 bases). Germline V gives CDR1 PRHDT, CDR2 FYEKMQ (reference sequence). The V end lost 8 bases, the J end lost 8 bases, and 21 bases lay between the germline ends. CDR3 length: 14 amino acids. This chain's CDR3 is CASLGGQVTPEAFL. As DNA, the CDR3 is TGTGCCAGCCTTGGGGGTCAGGTGACTCCCGAAGCTTTCCTT.

The J gene is TRBJ1-3, the V gene TRBV2, with 9 bases aligning to TRBD1. This CDR3 contains 13 residues. Germline CDR1 SNHLY, CDR2 FYNNEI. V lost 8 bases to trimming and J lost 5 bases; unmatched junction nucleotides: 4. CDR3 sequence (DNA): TGTGCCAGCGGGACAGGGATGAGAAACACCATATATTTT. Its translation: CASGTGMRNTIYF.

The table lists this clonotype with many counts. This sequence joins TRBV28 and TRBJ2-7; TRBD2 matches at 7 bases. With 5 bases clipped from V and 4 bases from J, the junction kept 8 bases outside the gene matches. The CDR3 has 14 residues. The germline gives CDR1 MDHEN, CDR2 SYDVKM. The CDR3 DNA reads as TGTGCCAGCAGTCGTCCGGGGGGAGAGTACGAGCAGTACTTC. Translating it yields CASSRPGGEYEQYF.

This clonotype was counted between two and nine times. The rearrangement uses TRBV30 and TRBJ2-6, with a tentative D call TRBD2 (6 bases). Germline lookup yields CDR1 GTSNPN and CDR2 SVGIG (reference sequence). The CDR3 has 14 residues. The ends were cut back, 5 bases at V and 0 bases at J, with 8 bases in the middle. The DNA for the CDR3 is TGTGCCTGGGTGGGGGGCTCTGGGGCCAACGTCCTGACTTTC. Its translation: CAWVGGSGANVLTF. Full variable domain (rest looked up from reference TRBV30 and TRBJ2-6): SQTIHQWPATLVQPVGSPLSLECTVEGTSNPNLYWYRQAAGRGLQLLFYSVGIGQISSEVPQNLSASRPQDRQFILSSKKLLLSDSGFYLCAWVGGSGANVLTFGAGSRLTVL.

This clonotype was counted at least ten times. This sequence joins TRBV12-3 or TRBV12-4 and TRBJ1-2; no clear D. The CDR3 sequence is 14 residues long. V was shortened by 2 bases and J by 3 bases, with 10 bases between the two germline ends. CDR3 bases: TGTGCCAGCAGTTTAAGTGTGGCAGACTATGGCTACACCTTC. Translated: CASSLSVADYGYTF.

The chain couples TRBV4-1 to TRBJ1-1; possibly TRBD1 for D (6 bases). This CDR3 is 13 amino acids long. V was clipped by 5 bases and J by 5 bases, with 12 bases between them. CDR1 is MGHRA, CDR2 YSYEKL, per germline. In nucleotides, the CDR3 is TGCGCCAGCAGCGCAATAGGGGGAACTGAAGCTTTCTTT. The encoded protein is CASSAIGGTEAFF.

The rearrangement links TRBV20-1 to TRBJ2-5; TRBD2 matches 16 bases. The V gene's germline CDR1 is DFQATT and CDR2 SNEGSKA (reference sequence). V was pared by 0 bases and J by 5 bases, with 9 bases of the junction left unmatched. This CDR3 spans 18 amino acids. The CDR3: CSARDLGLAGGPVETQYF. The CDR3 coding sequence is TGCAGTGCTAGAGATTTGGGACTAGCGGGAGGGCCAGTGGAGACCCAGTACTTC.

This clonotype was observed many times. The rearrangement links TRBV6-1 to TRBJ2-4, with 7 bases matching TRBD1. Germline loops: CDR1 MNHNS, CDR2 SASEGT. V was pared by 5 bases and J by 8 bases, with 9 bases of the junction left unmatched. This CDR3 region has 14 residues. CDR3: CASSRDRSRDIQYF. CDR3 nucleotide sequence: TGTGCCAGCAGTCGGGACAGATCTCGAGACATTCAGTACTTC.

This clonotype was seen many times. This chain connects TRBV11-1 to TRBJ2-2; TRBD2 matches 7 bases. With V trimmed by 8 bases and J by 1 base, 7 bases remained unmatched. Per the germline V gene, CDR1 is SGHAT and CDR2 is FQDESV (reference sequence). The CDR3 totals 15 residues. The CDR3 DNA reads TGTGCCAGCCTCCCAACGGGAGGGAACACCGGGGAGCTGTTTTTT. This sequence encodes CASLPTGGNTGELFF. Supplemented by reference TRBV11-1 and TRBJ2-2, the full variable domain reads EAEVAQSPRYKITEKSQAVAFWCDPISGHATLYWYRQILGQGPELLVQFQDESVVDDSQLPKDRFSAERLKGVDSTLKIQPAELGDSAMYLCASLPTGGNTGELFFGEGSRLTVL.

This clonotype was observed at least ten times. The V and J genes are TRBV5-1 and TRBJ1-1; 7 bases map to TRBD1. This CDR3 contains 11 residues. Germline lookup yields CDR1 SGHRS and CDR2 YFSETQ. The V gene end was trimmed by 5 bases and the J gene end by 7 bases; junction bases not matched to a gene: 2. DNA for the CDR3: TGCGCCAGCAGGGGGACAGTTGAAGCTTTCTTT. Its translation is CASRGTVEAFF.

This clonotype was observed at least ten times. The chain recombines TRBV5-1 with TRBJ2-7; D is uncertain. Per germline, CDR1 SGHRS and CDR2 YFSETQ. The V and J ends lost 1 base and 6 bases respectively, with 11 bases between them. The CDR3 covers 13 residues. The CDR3 DNA reads TGCGCCAGCAGCTTGCTGAACGGTGCCGAGCAGTACTTC. Amino acids: CASSLLNGAEQYF. Using reference TRBV5-1 and TRBJ2-7 for the parts outside the CDR3, the full variable domain is KAGVTQTPRYLIKTRGQQVTLSCSPISGHRSVSWYQQTPGQGLQFLFEYFSETQRNKGNFPGRFSGRQFSNSRSEMNVSTLELGDSALYLCASSLLNGAEQYFGPGTRLTVT.

This clonotype has at least ten counts. The V gene is TRBV2, the J gene TRBJ2-7; D is possibly TRBD2 (6 bases). The germline V gene encodes CDR1 SNHLY and CDR2 FYNNEI. The V and J ends lost 2 bases and 0 bases respectively, with 11 bases between them. This CDR3 has 15 residues. In nucleotides, the CDR3 is TGTGCCAGCAGTGAATCCGCGGGAAGCTCCTACGAGCAGTACTTC. Its protein is CASSESAGSSYEQYF.

This clonotype was picked up many times. The chain links TRBV27 to TRBJ2-7; TRBD2 aligns across 13 bases. The J segment lost 4 bases and the V segment lost 0 bases, leaving 3 bases of the junction unmatched. The CDR3 runs to 16 residues. Germline CDR1 MNHEY, CDR2 SMNVEV (reference sequence). The CDR3 is CASSLSGTSGTYEQYF. CDR3 in DNA: TGTGCCAGCAGTTTATCCGGGACTAGCGGGACGTACGAGCAGTACTTC.

In this sample, this clonotype turned up many times. This chain joins TRBV5-1 and TRBJ1-2; the D is unclear. Germline V gene sequence: CDR1 SGHRS, CDR2 YFSETQ. V shed 4 bases and J shed 4 bases, with 17 bases lying between them. The CDR3 sequence is 15 residues long. The CDR3, as DNA: TGCGCCAGCAGCCAAATGGGAGGGAAGGGCTATGGCTACACCTTC. Amino acids: CASSQMGGKGYGYTF.

This clonotype was observed at least ten times. The chain joins TRBV12-3 or TRBV12-4 to TRBJ2-5, with D hard to call. Deletions cut 1 base from V and 4 bases from J, with 13 bases between. The CDR3 is 15 residues long. The CDR3 DNA reads as TGTGCCAGCAGTTTAGTAGGGTCCGTGGGAGAGACCCAGTACTTC. Protein: CASSLVGSVGETQYF.